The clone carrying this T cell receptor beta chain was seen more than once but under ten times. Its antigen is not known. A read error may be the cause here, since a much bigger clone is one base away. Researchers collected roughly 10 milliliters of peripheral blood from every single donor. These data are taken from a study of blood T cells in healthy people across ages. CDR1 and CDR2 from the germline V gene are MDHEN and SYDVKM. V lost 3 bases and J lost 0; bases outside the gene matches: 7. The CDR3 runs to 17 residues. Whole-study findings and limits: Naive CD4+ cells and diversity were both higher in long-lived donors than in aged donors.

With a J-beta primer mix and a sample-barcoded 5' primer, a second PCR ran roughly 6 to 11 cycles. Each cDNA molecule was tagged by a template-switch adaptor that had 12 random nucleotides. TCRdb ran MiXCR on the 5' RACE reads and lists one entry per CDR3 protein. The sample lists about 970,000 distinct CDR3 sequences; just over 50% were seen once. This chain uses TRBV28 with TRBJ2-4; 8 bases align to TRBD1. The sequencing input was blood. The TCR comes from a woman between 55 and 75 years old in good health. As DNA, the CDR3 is TGTGCCAGCAGTTTCAATCCAGGGGGCGAAGCCAAAAACATTCAGTACTTC. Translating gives CASSFNPGGEAKNIQYF. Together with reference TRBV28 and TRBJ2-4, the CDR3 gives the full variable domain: DVKVTQSSRYLVKRTGEKVFLECVQDMDHENMFWYRQDPGLGLRLIYFSYDVKMKEKGDIPEGYSVSREKKERFSLILESASTNQTSMYLCASSFNPGGEAKNIQYFGAGTRLSVL.